This T cell receptor beta chain comes out of a study of T-cell reconstitution after alpha-beta-depleted transplantation in children. TCRbeta library preparation incorporated unique molecular identifiers. TCRdb processed the PCR reads anew with MiXCR; each CDR3 protein has one entry. The sample records approximately 800,000 distinct CDR3 sequences, approximately 15% being singletons. Whole-study findings and limits: Some patients' high day-60 TCRbeta diversity was attributed to recipient cells surviving conditioning. Expanded clones from the graft, numbering several hundred, reportedly supplied alpha-beta T cells about two months after transplant. After one year, T-cell counts and TCRbeta diversity mostly came from new T cells.

In the case of this clonotype: The antigen is unknown.

The receptor's source is a male patient aged 10 to 17 who had a stem cell transplant for acute lymphoblastic leukemia, so the T cells may come from the graft donor. The sample here was PBMCs, mostly from graft donor cells, taken 360 days after TCRalphabeta/CD19-depleted stem cell transplant.

Here the CDR3 DNA reads TGTGCCAGCAGTCTCCGGCCGGGACAGGTAGCAGAGACCTACAATGAGCAGTTCTTC. Translation gives CASSLRPGQVAETYNEQFF. The V gene is TRBV25-1, the J gene TRBJ2-1, with 8 bases lining up with TRBD1. The trim removed 5 bases at V and 2 bases at J, leaving 17 bases unmatched. Germline CDR1 reads MGHDK; CDR2 reads SYGVNS. CDR3 length: 19 amino acids. The entire variable domain, with the rest obtained from reference TRBV25-1 and TRBJ2-1, is as follows: EADIYQTPRYLVIGTGKKITLECSQTMGHDKMYWYQQDPGMELHLIHYSYGVNSTEKGDLSSESTVSRIRTEHFPLTLESARPSHTSQYLCASSLRPGQVAETYNEQFFGPGTRLTVL.